This is a list of T cell receptor beta chains from one sample in a study of response to subunit inactivated influenza vaccine. From the RT-PCR reads, TCRdb called clonotypes with MiXCR, one entry per CDR3 protein. The sample has 500,000 to 550,000 distinct CDR3 sequences; under 9% are singletons. The sample here was PBMCs from blood, taken less than 30 months after vaccination. The source of these receptors is a man aged 45 to 70 who received an inactivated influenza vaccine. Each CDR3 is given with its conserved first and last residue. Some rows mark clone size as missing; the rest say once, few, many or name a class of expanded clone.

TRBV20-1	TRBJ2-7	few	CSARDGMVLAGGPIYEQYF
TRBV7-2	TRBJ2-2	-	CASSLLGSSAGELFF
TRBV28	TRBJ1-5	-	CASREGQGERQPQHF
TRBV12-3/TRBV12-4	TRBJ1-2	few	CASSLGLNGYTF
TRBV5-4	TRBJ2-7	few	CASSEDRSYEQYF
TRBV20-1	TRBJ2-5	-	CSVIAGVETQYF
TRBV12-3/TRBV12-4	TRBJ2-1	many	CASSLAGGPRNEQFF
TRBV4-1	TRBJ2-2	-	CASSQEASGGAVVGELFF
TRBV4-2	TRBJ2-3	many	CASSQDTGGQDTQYF
TRBV25-1	TRBJ1-4	few	CASRWGAEEKLFF
TRBV9	TRBJ2-7	few	CASSVLGDSSYEQYF
TRBV29-1	TRBJ2-5	-	CSAGTVYQETQYF
TRBV7-2	TRBJ2-1	many	CASRTLGDEQFF
TRBV20-1	TRBJ1-1	-	CSARGQGERTEAFF
TRBV20-1	TRBJ1-5	-	CSAGGTANQPQHF
TRBV9	TRBJ2-3	-	CASSVERADTQYF
TRBV3-1	TRBJ1-2	many	CASSSSGTLLDYGYTF
TRBV7-2	TRBJ2-7	-	CASSSSPPNEQYF
TRBV7-6	TRBJ2-2	many	CASNQGAGELFF
TRBV7-2	TRBJ1-5	-	CASSRTWDRAQPQHF
TRBV7-9	TRBJ1-4	-	CASSLRGWDTREKLFF
TRBV6-2/TRBV6-3	TRBJ1-2	-	CANKYEWHHTGNGYTF
TRBV4-1	TRBJ1-4	-	CASSQEAGHNEKLFF
TRBV5-5	TRBJ2-1	many	CASSLAGNYNEQFF
TRBV5-1	TRBJ2-7	few	CASGGGSSYEQYF
TRBV7-2	TRBJ2-4	-	CASSQTRVAKNIQYF
TRBV7-2	TRBJ2-3	-	CASSVLWTSGGMDTQYF
TRBV7-8	TRBJ2-1	-	CASSSGLAWGEQFF
TRBV9	TRBJ1-1	-	CASSVEGSSEAFF
TRBV13	TRBJ2-7	many	CASNQDRAGEQYF
TRBV5-6	TRBJ2-2	-	CASSLGWALKSNTGELFF
TRBV6-1	TRBJ1-2	few	CASSEAAGTGARYGYTF
TRBV5-6	TRBJ1-3	few	CASSFLVPDTIYF
TRBV28	TRBJ2-7	few	CASRPTGAGYEQYF
TRBV18	TRBJ2-7	few	CASSRGQRSTYEQYF
TRBV6-1	TRBJ1-5	-	CASSEAGAVASRGHF
TRBV10-3	TRBJ2-7	-	CAISEPAKTSGRQYF
TRBV5-6	TRBJ2-7	few	CASSLQGPTYEQYF
TRBV6-2/TRBV6-3	TRBJ2-1	-	CASSYSRLRDFLGNEQFF
TRBV10-3	TRBJ2-3	many	CAISEAITGTDTQYF
TRBV20-1	TRBJ1-6	few	CSAEDTGTGNSPLHF
TRBV29-1	TRBJ2-7	few	CSVFGIRSYEQYF
TRBV29-1	TRBJ2-5	-	CSVRALNRGPLVDQYF
TRBV20-1	TRBJ1-1	-	CSARGPSFITNTEAFF
TRBV5-4	TRBJ2-2	few	CASSLFEREAGELFF
TRBV10-2	TRBJ1-2	few	CASSEAATGAWGYTF
TRBV7-2	TRBJ1-2	-	CASSADGYGYTF
TRBV7-2	TRBJ2-7	many	CASSGNRGAYEQYF
TRBV24-1	TRBJ2-1	-	CATSELATNEQFF